The next 12 T cell receptor beta chains were all read from a single sample in a study of tumor-infiltrating lymphocytes in oesophageal squamous cell carcinoma. TCRdb reprocessed the PCR reads with MiXCR, giving one entry per CDR3 protein. The table includes nearly 20,000 distinct CDR3 sequences, 40% detected once. Sequencing input: blood. These receptors were collected from a male donor with esophageal squamous cell carcinoma.

This clonotype is judged large. The chain has TRBV7-3 and TRBJ2-3, with TRBD1 as a possible D gene (5 bases). Germline values: CDR1 SGHTA, CDR2 FQGTGA. Trimming removed 4 bases at V and 6 bases at J, with 11 bases between. The CDR3 runs 13 residues. The CDR3 sequence is CASSSFQGDTQYF. CDR3 sequence (DNA): TGTGCCAGCAGCTCCTTCCAGGGCGATACGCAGTATTTT.

This clonotype was found many times. The chain recombines TRBV28 with TRBJ1-2, with D maybe TRBD1 (5 bases). V lost 3 bases, J lost 7 bases, and 9 bases lay in between. CDR1 and CDR2 from the germline V gene are MDHEN and SYDVKM. This CDR3 contains 12 residues. The CDR3 DNA reads as TGTGCCAGCAGTTTGCAGGGTGCTGGCTACACCTTC. This codes for CASSLQGAGYTF.

The V and J genes are TRBV28 and TRBJ2-3; D is unresolved. With the DNA end fitting TRBJ1-1 better, the J assignment may be wrong. This CDR3 region has 13 residues. Germline V lookup: CDR1 MDHEN, CDR2 SYDVKM. The CDR3 coding sequence is TGTGCCAGCAGTTTACAACAAGCCCCTGAAGCTTTCTTT. Its translation: CASSLQQAPEAFF.

As for this clonotype: A read error may be the cause here, since a much bigger clone is one base away. The chain combines TRBV9 with TRBJ2-5, with D perhaps matching TRBD2 (7 bases). Trimming cost V 2 bases and J 11 bases, with 22 bases left between them. The germline V gene has CDR1 SGDLS and CDR2 YYNGEE. The CDR3 has 15 residues. The CDR3 protein is CASSVSGEGYNEQYF. In DNA form, the CDR3 reads TGTGCCAGCAGCGTCTCAGGGGAGGGCTACAATGAGCAGTACTTC.

This clonotype was counted between two and nine times. V usage is TRBV7-8 and J usage is TRBJ2-3, with D possibly TRBD1 on 5 matching bases. With 4 bases removed from V and 7 bases from J, the gap between germline ends came to 9 bases. Germline lookup yields CDR1 SGHVS and CDR2 FQNEAQ. The CDR3 length is 12 residues. Written as DNA, the CDR3 is TGTGCCAGCAGCTCAGGGAAGAATACGCAGTATTTT. Amino acid sequence: CASSSGKNTQYF.

This clonotype has at least ten counts. This sequence joins TRBV12-3 or TRBV12-4 and TRBJ1-6, with D unclear. Trimming took 1 base from V and 7 from J, leaving 11 bases between them. This CDR3 is 15 amino acids long. CDR3 sequence reads: CASSLDMTSNSPLHF. The CDR3 region has the DNA TGTGCCAGCAGTTTAGACATGACGTCCAATTCACCCCTCCACTTT.

Judged by abundance, this clonotype is medium-sized (0.01 to 0.1%). The chain is built from TRBV10-3 and TRBJ2-1, with unresolved D. Trimming stripped 4 bases from V and 0 bases from J, with 4 bases between. Germline V lookup: CDR1 ENHRY, CDR2 SYGVKD. This CDR3 comprises 13 residues. This chain's CDR3 is CAISVRSYNEQFF. The DNA for the CDR3 is TGTGCCATCAGTGTTCGCTCCTACAATGAGCAGTTCTTC.

This clonotype came up a few times. The limits of the CDR3 on the DNA are not certain, so only TCRdb's listed CDR3 is given. The rearrangement uses TRBV7-5 and TRBJ1-5; TRBD1 is the table's D call, not checked against the DNA. TRBV7-5 is recorded as a pseudogene. With termini counted, the CDR3 has 20 amino acids. The chain's CDR3 is CISVPEAYPDDRGGNQPQHF.

A remark on this clonotype: The missing conserved phenylalanine or tryptophan at the end of this CDR3 makes a read error likely. Because the CDR3's place on the DNA is in doubt, the DNA is left out and the CDR3 is given as listed by TCRdb. V usage is TRBV6-6 and J usage is TRBJ2-1; the table's D gene call, TRBD1, was not cross checked with the DNA. Germline assignment: CDR1 MNHNY and CDR2 SVGAGI (reference sequence). With termini counted, the CDR3 has 19 amino acids. CDR3 residues: CASSYSSGEGGDYGYTFGS.

The table lists this clonotype with a few counts. The V call is TRBV7-2, the J call TRBJ2-2, with D uncertain. The CDR3 totals 13 residues. V was shortened by 1 base and J by 4 bases, with 4 bases between the two germline ends. Germline V gene data show CDR1 as SGHTA and CDR2 as FQGNSA. This CDR3 is CASSLGITGELFF. The CDR3, as DNA: TGTGCCAGCAGCTTAGGTATCACCGGGGAGCTGTTTTTT. Together with reference TRBV7-2 and TRBJ2-2, the CDR3 gives the full variable domain: GAGVSQSPSNKVTEKGKDVELRCDPISGHTALYWYRQSLGQGLEFLIYFQGNSAPDKSGLPSDRFSAERTGGSVSTLTIQRTQQEDSAVYLCASSLGITGELFFGEGSRLTVL.

This clonotype has ten or more counts. V is TRBV5-1 and J is TRBJ2-3, with D uncertain. The CDR3 has 14 residues. Trimming pared 0 bases from V and 1 base from J, leaving 6 bases between. From germline, CDR1 is SGHRS and CDR2 YFSETQ. The CDR3 loop reads CASSLGQRTDTQYF. In DNA, the CDR3 is TGCGCCAGCAGCTTGGGGCAGCGCACAGATACGCAGTATTTT.

This clonotype was picked up many times. The rearrangement joins TRBV18 to TRBJ2-5, with 7 bases that match TRBD2. The germline CDR1 and CDR2 sequences are KGHSH and LQKENI. The CDR3 is 15 amino acids. Trimming removed 0 bases from V and 4 bases from J; junction bases left unmatched: 5. As DNA, the CDR3 is TGTGCCAGCTCACCACCGAGACTAGCAAGAGAGACCCAGTACTTC. It yields the protein CASSPPRLARETQYF. Complete variable domain (other parts from reference TRBV18 and TRBJ2-5): NAGVMQNPRHLVRRRGQEARLRCSPMKGHSHVYWYRQLPEEGLKFMVYLQKENIIDESGMPKERFSAEFPKEGPSILRIQQVVRGDSAAYFCASSPPRLARETQYFGPGTRLLVL.